This entry is about one T cell receptor beta chain. Trimming removed 7 bases at V and 4 bases at J, with 16 bases between. Per germline, CDR1 SQVTM and CDR2 ANQGSEA. The CDR3 runs to 13 residues. The data derive from a study of T cell changes during pregnancy in multiple sclerosis. Clones were read by immunoSEQ multiplex PCR, and TCRdb kept only the in-frame ones, dropping some. The profile covers 40,000 to 50,000 clones, with around 94% appearing a single time and over 0.4% taken by the ten largest. Sequences were derived from CD4+ T cells from peripheral blood mononuclear cells, sampled in the first trimester of pregnancy. The receptor was isolated from a female donor with multiple sclerosis, enrolled in a pregnancy study. This chain links TRBV29-1 with TRBJ2-5; D perhaps matches TRBD1 (6 bases). The CDR3 protein is CSASRDISETQYF. The CDR3 nucleotides read TGCAGCGCCAGCCGGGACATCTCAGAGACCCAGTACTTC.